The rows below give T cell receptor beta chains drawn from one sample of a study of molecular identifiers for immune sequencing clone quantification. In TCRdb, the PCR reads were re-called with MiXCR into one record per CDR3 protein. Among about 68,000 distinct CDR3 sequences listed, roughly 18% were seen once. What was sequenced was naive CD8+ T cells from blood, with Jurkat cell RNA spiked in. The source of these receptors is a human donor in good health. Some libraries in this study had Jurkat cell RNA spiked in. Each CDR3 is given without its conserved first and last residue.

j_call v_call cdr3_aa
TRBJ1-3 TRBV4-3 ASSQGGTGNTIY
TRBJ1-2 TRBV29-1 SVDRQGLSGYT
TRBJ2-1 TRBV12-3/TRBV12-4 ASSLGEASGIYNEQF
TRBJ1-1 TRBV6-4 ASSLTGQNTEAF
TRBJ2-7 TRBV28 ASSPQRLPGAYEQY
TRBJ1-5 TRBV19 ASRIGQGSNQPQH
TRBJ2-3 TRBV2 ASRAQRPTDTQY
TRBJ1-5 TRBV27 ASSLFPSNQPQH
TRBJ2-7 TRBV3-1 ASSQGLAREKNYEQY
TRBJ2-4 TRBV20-1 SARREVSQDVDIQY
TRBJ1-5 TRBV6-2/TRBV6-3 ASSYVYSNQPQH
TRBJ2-5 TRBV7-9 ASTSGTSQETQY
TRBJ2-5 TRBV20-1 SARGGGLAGGQETQY
TRBJ2-7 TRBV11-3 ASSLDPDTKGGGYEQY
TRBJ1-3 TRBV2 ASSERQGKFGNTIY
TRBJ2-1 TRBV15 ATSREDYANEQF
TRBJ1-5 TRBV7-2 ASSLARGNQPQH
TRBJ1-2 TRBV4-1 ASSLDRGDYGYT
TRBJ2-1 TRBV6-4 ASSPREGVSYNEQF
TRBJ2-3 TRBV4-1 ASSQIGQQPTDTQY
TRBJ2-3 TRBV10-2 ASSESSGRFDTQY
TRBJ2-3 TRBV5-1 ASSLVGGGDTQY
TRBJ1-5 TRBV4-2 ASSQVSGGGNQPQH
TRBJ2-7 TRBV19 ASQQNPLYEQY
TRBJ1-1 TRBV7-2 ASSLGGLGNTEAF
TRBJ2-2 TRBV9 ASSVVGTNTGELF
TRBJ1-5 TRBV6-2/TRBV6-3 ASSQRDRGGRNQPQH
TRBJ2-7 TRBV29-1 SVEGFPPAGGYEQY
TRBJ2-2 TRBV4-2 ASSQFRSGELF
TRBJ2-7 TRBV6-5 ASSMRNLRQIEGLAGKMGEQY
TRBJ2-7 TRBV20-1 SARGLTYEQY